Here is one T cell receptor beta chain with its context. Time point described: baseline, week 1 (first vaccination visit). Treatment reported: pre-vaccination baseline after standard-of-care therapy. New WHO grade 3 or 4 astrocytomas that were IDH1-mutant and ATRX-lost had been found in donors. These data originate in a study of a mutant IDH1 vaccine in newly diagnosed glioma. Trimming took off 3 bases at V and 7 bases at J, with 19 bases between the two ends. The CDR3 runs 16 residues. Germline lookup yields CDR1 MDHEN and CDR2 SYDVKM. Here immunoSEQ multiplex PCR was the method, and the copy in TCRdb shows in-frame clones only, minus some. This table has about 16,000 clones, 80% appearing once.

This sequence joins TRBV28 and TRBJ2-1; D is unclear. This sequence originates from a man in his forties or fifties with glioma. Specimen: PBMCs, collected from a glioma patient treated with radiotherapy, temozolomide or both. The CDR3 protein is CASSLVTGSSGNEQFF. As DNA, the CDR3 is TGTGCCAGCAGTTTGGTTACGGGTTCGTCCGGGAATGAGCAGTTCTTC.